This TCR beta chain came from a study of T cell repertoires and Cas9 in healthy adults. Study information: Multi-effector potency, cytotoxicity and lineage were assessed in SpCas9-reactive CD4 and CD8 T cells. Points from the study as a whole: SpCas9-reactive effector T cells were reportedly restrained in vitro by SpCas9-reactive regulatory T cells.

Produced via immunoSEQ multiplex PCR; TCRdb's table is partial and in-frame only. This sample has approximately 22,000 clones, with about 90% found just once. Details on this clone: What it binds is not known.

Trimming shortened V by 6 bases and J by 4 bases, and 16 bases separated the two germline ends. The germline gives CDR1 MNHNS, CDR2 SASEGT. The CDR3 loop spans 15 amino acids. The receptor was isolated from a human donor in good health. V and J are TRBV6-1 and TRBJ2-1; TRBD2 might be the D (6 bases). Sequences were obtained from CD4+ effector T cells (CD127+, CD25-, CD137-, CD154-) from PBMCs; culture status not recorded. CDR3 in amino acids: CASRPLRDFYNEQFF. The DNA of the CDR3 is TGTGCCAGCAGGCCACTCCGGGACTTTTACAATGAGCAGTTCTTC.